The 21 T cell receptor beta chains presented below share a single source sample, sequenced in a study of shared clonotypes between healthy human individuals. This table comes from immunoSEQ multiplex PCR, and its TCRdb copy is limited to in-frame clones, with some not included. The data show 2 million to 3 million clones, roughly 93% seen once. The specimen was naive CD4+ T cells from PBMCs. Subset of the sample: CD45RA+ positively selected. The receptors stem from a young man in good health. Some clones in this sample may be carry-over from other donors' samples.

J is TRBJ1-5 and V is TRBV4-3; the D gene is possibly TRBD1 (5 bases). The germline CDR1 and CDR2 sequences are LGHNA and YSLEER. The CDR3 spans 14 residues. V lost 0 bases, J lost 2 bases, and 5 bases lay in between. CDR3 protein: CASSQDRGNQPQHF. The CDR3 DNA sequence: TGCGCCAGCAGCCAAGACAGGGGCAATCAGCCCCAGCATTTT.

CDR3 DNA sequence: TGTGCCAGCAGTCTTACTAGCGGGGGGGATACGCAGTATTTT. The encoded protein is CASSLTSGGDTQYF. The chain carries TRBV28 and TRBJ2-3; 12 bases agree with TRBD2. V dropped 5 bases and J dropped 6; count of bases not matched to a gene: 3. Germline V gene data show CDR1 as MDHEN and CDR2 as SYDVKM. The CDR3 sequence is 14 residues long.

The gene calls are TRBV7-6 and TRBJ1-2; no definite D call. Between the trimmed V and J ends, which lost 5 bases and 2 bases, there was a span of 9 bases. The germline gives CDR1 SGHVS, CDR2 FNYEAQ. The CDR3 loop spans 13 amino acids. The CDR3 DNA sequence: TGTGCCAGCAGCCGTGGCTGGAACTATGGCTACACCTTC. Protein product: CASSRGWNYGYTF.

The chain recombines TRBV6-6 with TRBJ1-5; D is ambiguous. The germline V gene encodes CDR1 MNHNY and CDR2 SVGAGI (reference sequence). Trimming removed 8 bases at V and 4 bases at J, with 15 bases between. The CDR3 totals 14 residues. CDR3 sequence reads: CASHGFYANQPQHF. DNA for the CDR3: TGTGCCAGCCACGGCTTCTACGCGAATCAGCCCCAGCATTTT.

A word on this clone: Other DNA sequences in the same sample also yield this CDR3. The V and J genes are TRBV18 and TRBJ2-7, with a possible D match to TRBD2 (5 bases). Looked up from germline, CDR1 is KGHSH and CDR2 is LQKENI. The CDR3 covers 13 residues. Trimming took off 0 bases at V and 4 bases at J, with 7 bases between the two ends. CDR3 loop: CASSPPGGYEQYF. The CDR3 bases are TGTGCCAGCTCACCACCGGGCGGGTACGAGCAGTACTTC.

This chain links TRBV2 with TRBJ2-4; D assignment may be TRBD1 or TRBD2 (5 bases each). This CDR3 comprises 15 residues. The germline gives CDR1 SNHLY, CDR2 FYNNEI. V was pared by 7 bases and J by 0 bases, with 13 bases between. The CDR3 region has the DNA TGTGCCAGCAAATGGGGACGGTCAGCCAAAAACATTCAGTACTTC. Residues: CASKWGRSAKNIQYF. Full variable domain (missing parts from reference TRBV2 and TRBJ2-4): EPEVTQTPSHQVTQMGQEVILRCVPISNHLYFYWYRQILGQKVEFLVSFYNNEISEKSEIFDDQFSVERPDGSNFTLKIRSTKLEDSAMYFCASKWGRSAKNIQYFGAGTRLSVL.

Notes on this clone: Additional DNA sequences in this sample encode the identical CDR3. The CDR3 DNA is TGTGCCAGCAGTGAGACAGGTCGTACAGATACGCAGTATTTT. Translation gives CASSETGRTDTQYF. The V gene is TRBV6-1, the J gene TRBJ2-3, with TRBD1 as a possible D gene (6 bases). The CDR3 sequence is 14 residues long. Trimming left V 3 bases short and J 3 bases short, with 10 bases between. Germline CDR1 is MNHNS and CDR2 is SASEGT.

The rearrangement uses TRBV11-3 and TRBJ2-1; 9 bases match TRBD1. This CDR3 comprises 15 residues. V lost 5 bases to trimming and J lost 5 bases; unmatched junction nucleotides: 7. CDR1 is SGHNT, CDR2 YENEEA, per germline. CDR3 in amino acids: CASSPAGQGNNEQFF. Written as DNA, the CDR3 is TGTGCCAGCAGCCCCGCTGGACAGGGGAACAATGAGCAGTTCTTC.

The V and J genes are TRBV7-6 and TRBJ2-1, with 7 bases aligning to TRBD1. V was clipped by 0 bases and J by 7 bases; unmatched bases: 6. Germline V gene sequence: CDR1 SGHVS, CDR2 FNYEAQ. The CDR3 loop spans 15 amino acids. Here the CDR3 DNA reads TGTGCCAGCAGCTTAGCTCGCGCAGGGGGTAATGAGCAGTTCTTC. Translation: CASSLARAGGNEQFF.

The chain's CDR3 is CASNTGTGSYEQYF. The CDR3 coding sequence is TGCGCCAGCAATACCGGGACAGGGTCCTACGAGCAGTACTTC. The V gene is TRBV5-1, the J gene TRBJ2-7; 9 bases are a match to TRBD1. In germline, CDR1 is SGHRS, CDR2 YFSETQ. This CDR3 is 14 amino acids long. V lost 6 bases and J lost 1; bases outside the gene matches: 5.

As to this clone: Other DNA sequences in this sample translate to the same CDR3. This sequence joins TRBV28 and TRBJ2-7; no reliable D call. The V gene's germline CDR1 is MDHEN and CDR2 SYDVKM. CDR3 length: 11 amino acids. Trimming pared 3 bases from V and 4 bases from J, leaving 4 bases between. Here the CDR3 reads CASSLGYEQYF. The CDR3 DNA is TGTGCCAGCAGTTTGGGATACGAGCAGTACTTC.

The genes are TRBV10-3 and TRBJ2-4, with D perhaps matching TRBD2 (6 bases). This CDR3 region has 15 residues. Germline V lookup: CDR1 ENHRY, CDR2 SYGVKD. Deletions cut 7 bases from V and 8 bases from J, with 21 bases between. The CDR3 loop reads CAITDPGLYPHIQYF. CDR3 nucleotide sequence: TGTGCCATCACTGACCCGGGACTTTATCCCCACATTCAGTACTTC.

CDR3 nucleotide sequence: TGTGCCAGCACCCCTAGCGGGAGGGCCAACACAGATACGCAGTATTTT. Its translation: CASTPSGRANTDTQYF. The J gene is TRBJ2-3, the V gene TRBV21-1; TRBD2 is the table's D call and was not checked against the DNA. TRBV21-1 is designated a pseudogene. The CDR3 has 16 residues.

The V call is TRBV5-4, the J call TRBJ2-3, with 7 bases lining up with TRBD1. The CDR3 spans 15 residues. V trimming: 6 bases; J trimming: 1 base; junction bases outside the gene matches: 8. Germline V gene data show CDR1 as SGHNT and CDR2 as YYREEE (reference sequence). The CDR3 DNA follows: TGTGCCAGCACCAAAGGGGGCGCCGGCACAGATACGCAGTATTTT. This translates into CASTKGGAGTDTQYF.

The V and J genes are TRBV30 and TRBJ1-2; D remains unclear. Germline CDR1 and CDR2: GTSNPN and SVGIG (reference sequence). V lost 0 bases to trimming and J lost 3 bases, with 20 bases between them. The CDR3 has 17 residues. The CDR3 region is CAWSVRIGGRSDYGYTF. CDR3 DNA: TGTGCCTGGAGTGTAAGGATTGGTGGCAGGTCGGACTATGGCTACACCTTC.

V and J are TRBV5-4 and TRBJ2-3; possibly TRBD1 for D (6 bases). Trimming stripped 0 bases from V and 6 bases from J, with 14 bases between. The CDR3 has 15 amino acids. Germline V lookup: CDR1 SGHNT, CDR2 YYREEE (reference sequence). The CDR3 DNA is TGTGCCAGCAGCTTGGCGGCCAGGGGAAGGGATACGCAGTATTTT. This sequence encodes CASSLAARGRDTQYF. Looking up the rest from reference TRBV5-4 and TRBJ2-3 gives the full variable domain: ETGVTQSPTHLIKTRGQQVTLRCSSQSGHNTVSWYQQALGQGPQFIFQYYREEENGRGNFPPRFSGLQFPNYSSELNVNALELDDSALYLCASSLAARGRDTQYFGPGTRLTVL.

V is TRBV28 and J is TRBJ2-3; D might be TRBD1 or TRBD2, each matching 6 bases. This CDR3 comprises 17 residues. The V and J ends lost 5 bases and 5 bases respectively, with 23 bases between them. Germline V gene data show CDR1 as MDHEN and CDR2 as SYDVKM. In nucleotides, the CDR3 is TGTGCCAGCAGTCCCAGGTTGGGGGGCGCATGGGTAGATACGCAGTATTTT. It specifies CASSPRLGGAWVDTQYF.

The chain links TRBV2 to TRBJ2-7; maybe TRBD2 (6 bases). Between the trimmed V and J ends, which lost 4 bases and 3 bases, there was a span of 13 bases. Germline V CDR1 and CDR2: SNHLY, FYNNEI. The CDR3 consists of 14 residues. In DNA form, the CDR3 reads TGTGCCAGCAGTGCTTTCCAGGGACTCTACGAGCAGTACTTC. Its protein product is CASSAFQGLYEQYF.

The V and J genes are TRBV5-1 and TRBJ2-7; D gene uncertain. CDR3 size: 12 residues. CDR1 and CDR2 from the germline V gene are SGHRS and YFSETQ. V was cut by 4 bases and J by 3 bases, with 8 bases left in between. CDR3 loop: CASSIGGYEQYF. In DNA, the CDR3 is TGCGCCAGCAGCATAGGCGGCTACGAGCAGTACTTC.

V gene TRBV5-6 combines with J gene TRBJ1-4; 7 nucleotides line up with TRBD1. Germline trimming cut 3 bases from V and 3 bases from J; bases unmatched to any gene: 8. This CDR3 region has 16 residues. CDR1 and CDR2 (germline): SGHDT, YYEEEE. The CDR3 DNA follows: TGTGCCAGCAGCTCGTCACCCGGGACAGCTAATGAAAAACTGTTTTTT. Protein sequence: CASSSSPGTANEKLFF.

The rearrangement joins TRBV19 to TRBJ2-1; 7 bases fit TRBD2. CDR3 length: 16 amino acids. Per the germline V gene, CDR1 is LNHDA and CDR2 is SQIVND (reference sequence). Trimming removed 4 bases from V and 8 bases from J; junction bases left unmatched: 14. CDR3: CASSNGLAAIYDEQFF. In DNA, the CDR3 is TGTGCCAGTAGTAATGGCCTAGCGGCTATCTATGATGAGCAGTTCTTC.